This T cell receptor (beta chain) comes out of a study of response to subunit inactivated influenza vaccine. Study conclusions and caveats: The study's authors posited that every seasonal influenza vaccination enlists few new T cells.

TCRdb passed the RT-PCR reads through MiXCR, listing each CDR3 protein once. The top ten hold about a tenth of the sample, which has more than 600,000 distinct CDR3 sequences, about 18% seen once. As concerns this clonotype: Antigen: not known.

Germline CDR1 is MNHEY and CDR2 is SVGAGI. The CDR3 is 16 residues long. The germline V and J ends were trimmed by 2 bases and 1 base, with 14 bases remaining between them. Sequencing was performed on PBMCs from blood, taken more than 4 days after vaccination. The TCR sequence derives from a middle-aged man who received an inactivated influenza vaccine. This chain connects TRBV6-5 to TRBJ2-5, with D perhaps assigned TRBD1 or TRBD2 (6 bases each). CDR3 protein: CASSYVSGGPQETQYF. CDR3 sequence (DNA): TGTGCCAGCAGTTACGTTTCTGGGGGGCCCCAAGAGACCCAGTACTTC.